What follows are 28 T cell receptor beta chains derived from one specimen sequenced in a study of blood T cell repertoires in COVID-19. Assay: immunoSEQ multiplex PCR; the TCRdb copy retains only in-frame clones and omits some. Of approximately 390,000 clones in the sample, around 87% were seen once. Sample: peripheral blood. The receptors derive from an older woman with COVID-19, enrolled during active disease.

The CDR3 loop reads CASSLLGGTNSPLHF. CDR3 in DNA: TGTGCCAGCAGCTTACTAGGGGGAACTAATTCACCCCTCCACTTT. V and J are TRBV7-2 and TRBJ1-6, with a possible D match to TRBD1 (6 bases). The CDR3 loop spans 15 amino acids. The V and J ends lost 2 bases and 6 bases respectively, with 11 bases between them. The germline gives CDR1 SGHTA, CDR2 FQGNSA.

V and J are TRBV7-9 and TRBJ1-1, with TRBD1 matching over 7 bases. The CDR3 is made up of 14 amino acids. From germline, CDR1 is SEHNR and CDR2 FQNEAQ (reference sequence). V dropped 3 bases and J dropped 4; count of bases not matched to a gene: 5. CDR3 nucleotide sequence: TGTGCCAGCAGCTTCCGACAGGGCGGCACTGAAGCTTTCTTT. It is translated as CASSFRQGGTEAFF. Drawing the rest from reference TRBV7-9 and TRBJ1-1, the complete variable domain is DTGVSQNPRHKITKRGQNVTFRCDPISEHNRLYWYRQTLGQGPEFLTYFQNEAQLEKSRLLSDRFSAERPKGSFSTLEIQRTEQGDSAMYLCASSFRQGGTEAFFGQGTRLTVV.

This sequence joins TRBV28 and TRBJ1-5; D call uncertain. Trimming removed 1 base from V and 3 bases from J, with 7 bases in between. This CDR3 is built from 14 residues. Germline V gene sequence: CDR1 MDHEN, CDR2 SYDVKM. DNA for the CDR3: TGTGCCAGCAGTTTATTCCCCCTCAATCAGCCCCAGCATTTT. This encodes CASSLFPLNQPQHF.

This chain connects TRBV6-5 to TRBJ1-3; D gene uncertain. V was trimmed by 0 bases and J by 1 base, leaving 7 bases between them. Germline-derived CDR1 and CDR2 are MNHEY and SVGAGI. This CDR3 is 15 amino acids long. CDR3 sequence reads: CASSYSRGSGNTIYF. CDR3 coding DNA: TGTGCCAGCAGTTACTCGCGGGGATCTGGAAACACCATATATTTT.

This clone was observed once. The chain carries TRBV19 and TRBJ2-7, with D possibly matching TRBD1 (6 bases). The CDR3 sequence is 15 residues long. Trimming removed 0 bases from V and 6 bases from J, with 15 bases in between. Germline V lookup: CDR1 LNHDA, CDR2 SQIVND (reference sequence). CDR3 in amino acids: CASSIESTGKGEQYF. DNA of the CDR3: TGTGCCAGTAGTATAGAGAGTACAGGGAAAGGCGAGCAGTACTTC. Full variable domain (rest looked up from reference TRBV19 and TRBJ2-7): DGGITQSPKYLFRKEGQNVTLSCEQNLNHDAMYWYRQDPGQGLRLIYYSQIVNDFQKGDIAEGYSVSREKKESFPLTVTSAQKNPTAFYLCASSIESTGKGEQYFGPGTRLTVT.

The V and J genes are TRBV5-6 and TRBJ2-5; TRBD1 aligns across 8 bases. V gave up 2 bases and J gave up 5 bases; unmatched junction bases: 8. CDR1 SGHDT and CDR2 YYEEEE come from the germline V gene. The CDR3 consists of 15 residues. In DNA, the CDR3 is TGTGCCAGCAGCTTCCCGCAGGGGGCATTGGAGACCCAGTACTTC. It codes for CASSFPQGALETQYF.

This rearrangement joins TRBV5-1 to TRBJ2-2; the match to TRBD2 covers 7 bases. Germline loops: CDR1 SGHRS, CDR2 YFSETQ. J gave up 5 bases and V 7 bases, and 5 bases lay outside the gene matches. This CDR3 is 13 amino acids long. The CDR3 sequence is CASGPGGTGELFF. The CDR3 DNA is TGCGCCAGCGGCCCGGGGGGTACCGGGGAGCTGTTTTTT.

The rearrangement links TRBV9 to TRBJ2-3, with a tentative D call TRBD1 (5 bases). This CDR3 spans 14 amino acids. The V end was cut by 4 bases, the J end by 1 base, with 10 bases between. Germline V gene lookup returns CDR1 SGDLS and CDR2 YYNGEE. CDR3 protein: CASSPTRGTDTQYF. The DNA for the CDR3 is TGTGCCAGCAGCCCCACCAGGGGCACAGATACGCAGTATTTT.

DNA of the CDR3: TGTGCCAGTAGTATAGATAGGGGGCGCGTAATCCACGGGGAGCTGTTTTTT. This codes for CASSIDRGRVIHGELFF. The rearrangement links TRBV19 to TRBJ2-2; 7 bases are shared with TRBD1. The CDR3 spans 17 residues. The V gene end was trimmed by 0 bases and the J gene end by 7 bases; junction bases not matched to a gene: 11. CDR1 LNHDA and CDR2 SQIVND come from the germline V gene (reference sequence).

The chain has TRBV9 and TRBJ2-2; unclear D gene. Trimming pared 6 bases from V and 1 base from J, leaving 4 bases between. Germline values: CDR1 SGDLS, CDR2 YYNGEE. The CDR3 extends over 12 amino acids. CDR3 nucleotide sequence: TGTGCCAGCACCCTGAACACCGGGGAGCTGTTTTTT. This codes for CASTLNTGELFF.

The rearrangement links TRBV7-2 to TRBJ2-3; a weak D match, TRBD1 (5 bases). The CDR3 contains 15 residues. V was shortened by 5 bases and J by 0 bases, with 12 bases between the two germline ends. Per germline, CDR1 SGHTA and CDR2 FQGNSA. CDR3 nucleotides: TGTGCCAGCAGCGGACAACTGCGAAGCACAGATACGCAGTATTTT. Its protein product is CASSGQLRSTDTQYF.

The chain recombines TRBV3-1 (or the pseudogene TRBV3-2) with TRBJ2-2; D is uncertain. With 4 bases removed from V and 3 bases from J, the gap between germline ends came to 3 bases. Germline loops: CDR1 LGHDT, CDR2 YNNKEL (reference sequence). This CDR3 spans 12 amino acids. The DNA of the CDR3 is TGTGCCAGCAGCCCTTACACCGGGGAGCTGTTTTTT. Protein product: CASSPYTGELFF.

The genes are TRBV5-1 and TRBJ1-1, with D maybe TRBD1 (5 bases). The germline V and J ends were trimmed by 2 bases and 2 bases, with 13 bases remaining between them. The CDR3 length is 15 residues. Looked up from germline, CDR1 is SGHRS and CDR2 is YFSETQ. This CDR3 is CASSFLGTFNTEAFF. CDR3 nucleotide sequence: TGCGCCAGCAGCTTTTTGGGGACTTTCAACACTGAAGCTTTCTTT.

V gene TRBV20-1 combines with J gene TRBJ2-3, with TRBD2 identical over 8 bases. The CDR3 totals 14 residues. The germline CDR1 and CDR2 sequences are DFQATT and SNEGSKA (reference sequence). J gave up 1 base and V 3 bases, and 3 bases lay outside the gene matches. CDR3 sequence: CSASRTSRTDTQYF. CDR3 DNA sequence: TGCAGTGCTAGTAGGACTAGCCGCACAGATACGCAGTATTTT.

The chain uses TRBV4-1 and TRBJ2-1; 9 nucleotides align to TRBD2. The CDR3 has 15 amino acids. Germline V gene lookup returns CDR1 MGHRA and CDR2 YSYEKL. Losses at the gene ends were 3 bases for V and 8 bases for J; bases not matched to a gene: 8. The CDR3 spells CASSHTGTSNYEQFF. CDR3 nucleotide sequence: TGCGCCAGCAGCCACACCGGGACTAGCAACTATGAGCAGTTCTTC.

The genes are TRBV28 and TRBJ1-4; 7 nucleotides match TRBD1. The CDR3 length is 15 residues. J was trimmed by 3 bases and V by 6 bases; bases with no gene match: 7. The germline V gene has CDR1 MDHEN and CDR2 SYDVKM. The CDR3 protein is CASRQPGQPNEKLFF. CDR3 bases: TGTGCCAGCAGGCAGCCGGGACAGCCTAATGAAAAACTGTTTTTT. The whole variable domain, filled in from reference TRBV28 and TRBJ1-4, reads DVKVTQSSRYLVKRTGEKVFLECVQDMDHENMFWYRQDPGLGLRLIYFSYDVKMKEKGDIPEGYSVSREKKERFSLILESASTNQTSMYLCASRQPGQPNEKLFFGSGTQLSVL.

The chain uses TRBV28 and TRBJ1-1, with a weak D call TRBD1 (6 bases). Trimming cost V 6 bases and J 12 bases, with 20 bases left between them. The CDR3 is made up of 13 amino acids. Germline CDR1 MDHEN, CDR2 SYDVKM. In nucleotides, the CDR3 is TGTGCCAGCAGGGGGGCGCAGAGGGAAAAGTCTTTCTTT. This encodes CASRGAQREKSFF.

This clone has only a few counts. Other DNA sequences within the sample encode an identical CDR3. CDR3 protein: CASSPGTGGTGELFF. In DNA, the CDR3 is TGTGCCAGCTCACCAGGGACAGGGGGCACCGGGGAGCTGTTTTTT. The chain is built from TRBV18 and TRBJ2-2; TRBD1 matches 11 bases. After removal of 2 bases from V and 4 bases from J, the junction contained 0 bases not matched to a gene. The CDR3 covers 15 residues. Germline CDR1 KGHSH, CDR2 LQKENI. The entire variable domain, with the rest obtained from reference TRBV18 and TRBJ2-2, is as follows: NAGVMQNPRHLVRRRGQEARLRCSPMKGHSHVYWYRQLPEEGLKFMVYLQKENIIDESGMPKERFSAEFPKEGPSILRIQQVVRGDSAAYFCASSPGTGGTGELFFGEGSRLTVL.

V gene TRBV7-8 combines with J gene TRBJ1-2, with D maybe TRBD1 (6 bases). This CDR3 contains 16 residues. Trimming took off 5 bases at V and 3 bases at J, with 19 bases between the two ends. Germline CDR1 SGHVS, CDR2 FQNEAQ. CDR3 protein: CASSDKGQGLYYGYTF. The CDR3 DNA reads TGTGCCAGCAGCGATAAAGGGCAGGGGTTATACTATGGCTACACCTTC.

The chain uses TRBV28 and TRBJ2-6; 7 bases are a match to TRBD2. V shed 7 bases, J shed 1 base, and the junction held 4 bases outside the gene matches. The CDR3 loop spans 15 amino acids. Germline CDR1 MDHEN, CDR2 SYDVKM. The CDR3 reads CASTAGGSGANVLTF. Written as DNA, the CDR3 is TGTGCCAGCACCGCCGGGGGGTCTGGGGCCAACGTCCTGACTTTC.

V usage is TRBV19 and J usage is TRBJ1-5, with TRBD1 matching over 9 bases. Per the germline V gene, CDR1 is LNHDA and CDR2 is SQIVND (reference sequence). CDR3 length: 15 amino acids. V lost 6 bases, J lost 4 bases, and 7 bases stayed unmatched. The CDR3 sequence is CASRDRGSGNQPQHF. The CDR3, as DNA: TGTGCCAGTAGGGACAGGGGAAGTGGGAATCAGCCCCAGCATTTT.

The chain employs TRBV2 and TRBJ2-7; D remains unclear. From germline, CDR1 is SNHLY and CDR2 FYNNEI. The V end was cut by 4 bases, the J end by 5 bases, with 12 bases between. This CDR3 contains 13 residues. This CDR3 is CASSARISNEQYF. The CDR3 DNA reads TGTGCCAGCAGTGCGAGGATAAGCAACGAGCAGTACTTC.

This rearrangement joins TRBV7-9 to TRBJ1-1; a weak D match, TRBD1 (5 bases). The CDR3 is 13 amino acids. Between the trimmed V and J ends, which lost 3 bases and 3 bases, there was a span of 8 bases. In germline, CDR1 is SEHNR, CDR2 FQNEAQ (reference sequence). CDR3 sequence: CASSFARDTEAFF. CDR3 in DNA: TGTGCCAGCAGCTTCGCCAGGGACACTGAAGCTTTCTTT.

This clone was counted a few times. The rearrangement links TRBV3-1 (or the pseudogene TRBV3-2) to TRBJ2-2, with TRBD1 matching 10 bases. J gave up 4 bases and V 1 base, and 12 bases lay outside the gene matches. Germline V gene data show CDR1 as LGHDT and CDR2 as YNNKEL (reference sequence). The CDR3 has 19 amino acids. The DNA for the CDR3 is TGTGCCAGCAGCCAAGGGTTTCCGGGACAGGGGACGAGCACCGGGGAGCTGTTTTTT. It specifies CASSQGFPGQGTSTGELFF.

V and J are TRBV6-6 and TRBJ1-4; possibly TRBD1 for D (6 bases). The CDR3 is 15 amino acids. Trimming left V 5 bases short and J 6 bases short, with 16 bases between. Germline CDR1 is MNHNY and CDR2 is SVGAGI (reference sequence). In DNA form, the CDR3 reads TGTGCCAGCAGTAATACGGACAGTAACTATGAAAAACTGTTTTTT. Amino acids: CASSNTDSNYEKLFF.

DNA of the CDR3: TGTGCCAGCAGCCCGCTTGGGCAGCCCAATGAAAAACTGTTTTTT. Translation gives CASSPLGQPNEKLFF. This chain connects TRBV7-2 to TRBJ1-4; D call uncertain. This CDR3 spans 15 amino acids. Germline CDR1 reads SGHTA; CDR2 reads FQGNSA. Trimming took off 5 bases at V and 5 bases at J, with 15 bases between the two ends.

The chain recombines TRBV5-1 with TRBJ1-5; tentative D call: TRBD1 (6 bases). V was pared by 0 bases and J by 4 bases, with 8 bases between. Per the germline V gene, CDR1 is SGHRS and CDR2 is YFSETQ. There are 14 residues in the CDR3. For the CDR3, the DNA is TGCGCCAGCAGCTTGGACAGGGAGAATCAGCCCCAGCATTTT. Translated, it gives CASSLDRENQPQHF. The whole variable domain, filled in from reference TRBV5-1 and TRBJ1-5, reads KAGVTQTPRYLIKTRGQQVTLSCSPISGHRSVSWYQQTPGQGLQFLFEYFSETQRNKGNFPGRFSGRQFSNSRSEMNVSTLELGDSALYLCASSLDRENQPQHFGDGTRLSIL.

The J gene is TRBJ1-2, the V gene TRBV19, with D possibly TRBD1 on 5 matching bases. Trimming removed 5 bases from V and 8 bases from J, with 21 bases in between. The CDR3 runs 15 residues. In germline, CDR1 is LNHDA, CDR2 SQIVND (reference sequence). CDR3 sequence reads: CASSGDSRLEGGYTF. The CDR3 bases are TGTGCCAGTAGTGGTGACAGCCGTTTGGAGGGGGGCTACACCTTC. Combining the CDR3 with reference TRBV19 and TRBJ1-2 gives the whole variable domain DGGITQSPKYLFRKEGQNVTLSCEQNLNHDAMYWYRQDPGQGLRLIYYSQIVNDFQKGDIAEGYSVSREKKESFPLTVTSAQKNPTAFYLCASSGDSRLEGGYTFGSGTRLTVV.